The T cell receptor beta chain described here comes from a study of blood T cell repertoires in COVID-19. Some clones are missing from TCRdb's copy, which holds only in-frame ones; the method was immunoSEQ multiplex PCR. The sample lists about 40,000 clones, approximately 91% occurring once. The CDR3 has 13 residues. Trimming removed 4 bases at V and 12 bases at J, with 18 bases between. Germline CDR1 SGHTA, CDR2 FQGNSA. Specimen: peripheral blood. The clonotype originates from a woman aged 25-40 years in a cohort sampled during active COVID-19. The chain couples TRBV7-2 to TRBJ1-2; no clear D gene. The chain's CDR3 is CASSSPPGSLHTF. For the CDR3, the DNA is TGTGCCAGCAGCTCCCCCCCGGGGAGTCTTCACACCTTC.